The clone carrying this T cell receptor beta chain was seen a few times. Generated by immunoSEQ multiplex PCR, the TCRdb table keeps only in-frame clones and is missing some. This table has about 110,000 clones, about 89% appearing once. This sample was included in a study of control samples from healthy donors and cancer patients. The CDR3 totals 18 residues. V lost 0 bases and J 0 bases, leaving 16 bases between the germline ends. CDR1 SGHKS and CDR2 YYEKEE come from the germline V gene (reference sequence). This chain uses TRBV5-5 with TRBJ2-4; TRBD1 is a possible D gene (6 bases). The TCR originated in a woman in her forties or fifties in good health. Material: blood. This chain's CDR3 is CASSLAGVRSLAKNIQYF. CDR3 nucleotides: TGTGCCAGCAGCTTGGCAGGGGTTAGGTCCTTAGCCAAAAACATTCAGTACTTC. Together with reference TRBV5-5 and TRBJ2-4, the CDR3 gives the full variable domain: DAGVTQSPTHLIKTRGQQVTLRCSPISGHKSVSWYQQVLGQGPQFIFQYYEKEERGRGNFPDRFSARQFPNYSSELNVNALLLGDSALYLCASSLAGVRSLAKNIQYFGAGTRLSVL.